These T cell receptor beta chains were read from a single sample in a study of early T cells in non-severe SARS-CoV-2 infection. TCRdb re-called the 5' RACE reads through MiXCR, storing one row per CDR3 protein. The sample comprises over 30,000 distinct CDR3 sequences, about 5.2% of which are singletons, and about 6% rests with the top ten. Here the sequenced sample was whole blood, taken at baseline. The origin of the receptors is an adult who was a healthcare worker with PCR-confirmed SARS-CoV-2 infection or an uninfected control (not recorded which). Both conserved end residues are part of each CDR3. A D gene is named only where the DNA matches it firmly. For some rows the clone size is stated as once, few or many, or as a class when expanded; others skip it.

CDR3aa: CASSQEKRETYEQYF; CDR3nt: TGCGCCAGCAGCCAAGAAAAGCGGGAGACCTACGAGCAGTACTTC; v_gene: TRBV4-1; j_gene: TRBJ2-7; len: 15; abundance: few; d_gene: TRBD2
CDR3aa: CASSTQGAGTGELFF; CDR3nt: TGTGCCAGCAGTACCCAGGGGGCCGGGACCGGGGAGCTGTTTTTT; v_gene: TRBV7-9; j_gene: TRBJ2-2; len: 15; abundance: many; d_gene: TRBD1
CDR3aa: CASSNPNTGELFF; CDR3nt: TGTGCCAGTAGTAACCCGAACACCGGGGAGCTGTTTTTT; v_gene: TRBV19; j_gene: TRBJ2-2; len: 13; abundance: many; d_gene: .
CDR3aa: CSGASGRSFEQYF; CDR3nt: TGCAGTGGGGCTAGCGGGAGATCGTTCGAGCAGTACTTC; v_gene: TRBV20-1; j_gene: TRBJ2-7; len: 13; abundance: many; d_gene: TRBD2
CDR3aa: CASSPRQGGYGYTF; CDR3nt: TGTGCCAGCAGCCCTCGACAGGGCGGCTATGGCTACACCTTC; v_gene: TRBV7-2; j_gene: TRBJ1-2; len: 14; abundance: many; d_gene: TRBD1
CDR3aa: CASSVRSGTSYEQYF; CDR3nt: TGTGCCAGCAGCGTAAGGAGCGGTACCAGCTACGAGCAGTACTTC; v_gene: TRBV9; j_gene: TRBJ2-7; len: 15; abundance: many; d_gene: .
CDR3aa: CASSLRFRGILAKNIQYF; CDR3nt: TGTGCCAGCAGTTTACGGTTCAGGGGAATCCTAGCCAAAAACATTCAGTACTTC; v_gene: TRBV12-3/TRBV12-4; j_gene: TRBJ2-4; len: 18; abundance: many; d_gene: .
CDR3aa: CASRVSGVVDTQYF; CDR3nt: TGTGCCAGCAGAGTTTCGGGAGTAGTAGATACGCAGTATTTT; v_gene: TRBV6-5; j_gene: TRBJ2-3; len: 14; abundance: .; d_gene: .
CDR3aa: CASSPLVVTEAFF; CDR3nt: TGTGCCAGCAGCCCATTGGTTGTGACTGAAGCTTTCTTT; v_gene: TRBV6-2/TRBV6-3; j_gene: TRBJ1-1; len: 13; abundance: .; d_gene: .
CDR3aa: CAHRGTSGSYEQYF; CDR3nt: TGTGCCCATCGCGGTACTAGCGGATCTTACGAGCAGTACTTC; v_gene: TRBV10-3; j_gene: TRBJ2-7; len: 14; abundance: many; d_gene: TRBD2
CDR3aa: CASSQGQFSGYTF; CDR3nt: TGTGCCAGCAGCCAAGGGCAGTTTAGTGGCTACACCTTC; v_gene: TRBV14; j_gene: TRBJ1-2; len: 13; abundance: many; d_gene: .
CDR3aa: CASSVTGADGYTF; CDR3nt: TGTGCCAGTAGCGTTACAGGGGCGGATGGCTACACCTTC; v_gene: TRBV19; j_gene: TRBJ1-2; len: 13; abundance: many; d_gene: TRBD1
CDR3aa: CASSLDRVGSPFF; CDR3nt: TGTGCCAGCAGTTTAGACAGGGTCGGGAGCCCGTTCTTC; v_gene: TRBV12-3/TRBV12-4; j_gene: TRBJ2-1; len: 13; abundance: many; d_gene: .
CDR3aa: CASSYWGGIVNTGELFF; CDR3nt: TGTGCCAGCAGTTACTGGGGGGGAATTGTGAACACCGGGGAGCTGTTTTTT; v_gene: TRBV6-5; j_gene: TRBJ2-2; len: 17; abundance: many; d_gene: TRBD2
CDR3aa: CASSQDGLARETQYF; CDR3nt: TGCGCCAGCAGCCAAGATGGACTAGCTCGAGAGACCCAGTACTTC; v_gene: TRBV4-1; j_gene: TRBJ2-5; len: 15; abundance: many; d_gene: TRBD2
CDR3aa: CASSLVRRGGTNEKLFF; CDR3nt: TGTGCCAGCAGCTTAGTCCGCCGGGGGGGGACTAATGAAAAACTGTTTTTT; v_gene: TRBV11-3; j_gene: TRBJ1-4; len: 17; abundance: many; d_gene: .
CDR3aa: CASSLGQSTDTQYF; CDR3nt: TGTGCCAGCAGCTTAGGGCAAAGCACAGATACGCAGTATTTT; v_gene: TRBV7-2; j_gene: TRBJ2-3; len: 14; abundance: many; d_gene: .
CDR3aa: CATADRTGVTEAFF; CDR3nt: TGTGCCACCGCCGACCGTACAGGGGTCACTGAAGCTTTCTTT; v_gene: TRBV11-2; j_gene: TRBJ1-1; len: 14; abundance: .; d_gene: TRBD1